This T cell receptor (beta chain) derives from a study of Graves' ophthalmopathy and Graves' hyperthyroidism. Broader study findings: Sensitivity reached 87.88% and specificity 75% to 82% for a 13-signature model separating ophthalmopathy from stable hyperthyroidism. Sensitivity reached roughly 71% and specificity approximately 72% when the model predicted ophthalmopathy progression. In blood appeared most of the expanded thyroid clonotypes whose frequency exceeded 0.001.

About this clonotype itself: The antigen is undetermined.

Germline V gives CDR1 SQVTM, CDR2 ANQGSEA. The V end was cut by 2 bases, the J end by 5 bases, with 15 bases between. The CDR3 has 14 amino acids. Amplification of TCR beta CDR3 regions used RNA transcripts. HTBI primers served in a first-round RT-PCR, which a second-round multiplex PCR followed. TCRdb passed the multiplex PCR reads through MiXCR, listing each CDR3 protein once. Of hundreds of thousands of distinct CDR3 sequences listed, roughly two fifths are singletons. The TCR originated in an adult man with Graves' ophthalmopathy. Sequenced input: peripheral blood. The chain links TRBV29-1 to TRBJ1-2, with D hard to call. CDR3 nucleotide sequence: TGCAGCGTTGAACCGTTTGCGTTTTCGTATGGCTACACCTTC. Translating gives CSVEPFAFSYGYTF.